These T cell receptor beta chains were read from a single sample in a study of CD8+ T cells in alopecia areata. The data were produced by immunoSEQ multiplex PCR, yet TCRdb's version contains in-frame clones alone and is incomplete. The table includes 180,000 or so clones, roughly 60% detected once. The specimen comprised CD4+ T cells sorted from blood, sampled at week 0. These receptors came from a human donor with alopecia areata. Both conserved end residues are part of each CDR3. The D gene is left open where the match is weak. Clone sizes are given selectively: once, few, many, or a class where the clone is expanded.

TRBJ2-2	14	-	-	TRBV14	CASSQKLPAGELFF	TGTGCCAGCAGCCAAAAGCTCCCCGCCGGGGAGCTGTTTTTT
TRBJ1-2	13	TRBD1	-	TRBV12-5	CASGLGQGRGYTF	TGTGCTAGTGGTCTAGGACAGGGACGAGGCTACACCTTC
TRBJ1-2	14	TRBD1	-	TRBV5-1	CASSLGQVEEGYTF	TGCGCCAGCAGCCTCGGACAGGTGGAGGAAGGCTACACCTTC
TRBJ2-3	15	TRBD2	-	TRBV27	CASSLSGAITDTQYF	TGTGCCAGCAGTTTGAGCGGGGCGATCACAGATACGCAGTATTTT
TRBJ2-2	17	-	-	TRBV4-3	CASSQDSWGANTGELFF	TGCGCCAGCAGCCAAGATTCTTGGGGGGCCAACACCGGGGAGCTGTTTTTT
TRBJ1-1	13	-	few	TRBV29-1	CSVKPSLGSEAFF	TGCAGCGTCAAACCCTCGTTGGGTTCTGAAGCTTTCTTT
TRBJ2-1	14	-	few	TRBV29-1	CSVAEGSTFGEQFF	TGCAGCGTTGCAGAGGGGTCCACTTTCGGTGAGCAGTTCTTC
TRBJ2-3	12	-	few	TRBV29-1	CSVRLPTDTQYF	TGCAGCGTTCGACTACCCACAGATACGCAGTATTTT
TRBJ2-7	15	-	-	TRBV7-3	CASSRFSDGPYEQYF	TGTGCCAGCAGTCGCTTTTCTGATGGACCCTACGAGCAGTACTTC
TRBJ1-2	13	-	few	TRBV27	CASSLDPNYGYTF	TGTGCCAGCAGTCTGGACCCTAACTATGGCTACACCTTC
TRBJ2-5	13	-	once	TRBV7-8	CASSLVGVETQYF	TGTGCCAGCAGCTTAGTAGGGGTGGAGACCCAGTACTTC
TRBJ2-7	12	TRBD1	-	TRBV10-3	CATTGGTYEQYF	TGTGCCACCACAGGGGGCACCTACGAGCAGTACTTC
TRBJ1-2	13	TRBD1	few	TRBV29-1	CSASPDRGNGYTF	TGCAGCGCCAGCCCCGACAGGGGCAATGGCTACACCTTC
TRBJ2-3	11	-	-	TRBV2	CASSFADTQYF	TGTGCCAGCAGTTTTGCAGATACGCAGTATTTT
TRBJ2-1	17	TRBD2	-	TRBV29-1	CSVDAGPGLAFKNEQFF	TGCAGCGTTGATGCGGGCCCGGGACTAGCTTTTAAAAATGAGCAGTTCTTC
TRBJ2-7	18	TRBD2	-	TRBV7-2	CASSHHGLAGAKSYEQYF	TGTGCCAGCAGTCACCACGGACTAGCGGGGGCTAAATCCTACGAGCAGTACTTC
TRBJ1-1	12	-	few	TRBV15	CATSGGDTEAFF	TGTGCCACCAGCGGCGGGGACACTGAAGCTTTCTTT
TRBJ1-1	13	-	few	TRBV29-1	CSVEKKWGTEAFF	TGCAGCGTTGAAAAAAAATGGGGGACTGAAGCTTTCTTT
TRBJ2-3	13	-	many	TRBV29-1	CSVEISGGGTQYF	TGCAGCGTTGAAATCTCCGGGGGCGGTACGCAGTATTTT
TRBJ2-3	12	-	-	TRBV7-9	CASSQIADTQYF	TGTGCCAGCAGCCAGATAGCAGATACGCAGTATTTT
TRBJ2-7	12	-	-	TRBV29-1	CSVASQAYEQYF	TGCAGCGTTGCGAGTCAGGCCTACGAGCAGTACTTC
TRBJ2-1	15	TRBD2	-	TRBV7-3	CASAEGGGPYNEQFF	TGTGCCAGCGCCGAAGGCGGGGGACCCTACAATGAGCAGTTCTTC
TRBJ1-2	14	TRBD1	-	TRBV7-2	CASSTGQGGSGYTF	TGTGCCAGCAGCACCGGACAGGGGGGAAGTGGCTACACCTTC
TRBJ2-1	17	-	-	TRBV4-3	CASSQDMIFWDGGEQFF	TGCGCCAGCAGCCAAGACATGATCTTTTGGGACGGCGGAGAGCAGTTCTTC
TRBJ1-4	13	-	few	TRBV7-3	CASSLGPGEKLFF	TGTGCCAGCAGCCTCGGACCCGGTGAAAAACTGTTTTTT
TRBJ1-6	14	-	-	TRBV4-3	CASSQGTRESPLHF	TGCGCCAGCAGCCAAGGGACGAGGGAGTCACCCCTCCACTTT
TRBJ2-1	15	TRBD2	-	TRBV6-1	CASSEALAGYNEQFF	TGTGCCAGCAGTGAAGCGCTAGCGGGATACAATGAGCAGTTCTTC
TRBJ1-2	13	TRBD1	few	TRBV5-1	CASSLSRGDGYTF	TGCGCCAGCAGCCTTTCCAGGGGGGACGGCTACACCTTC
TRBJ2-5	13	-	-	TRBV29-1	CSVESGPGETQYF	TGCAGCGTTGAAAGCGGTCCGGGGGAGACCCAGTACTTC
TRBJ2-7	15	-	-	TRBV29-1	CSVGSGQGNPYEQYF	TGCAGCGTTGGATCGGGCCAGGGTAATCCCTACGAGCAGTACTTC
TRBJ2-1	12	-	-	TRBV19	CASSPSGNEQFF	TGTGCCAGTAGCCCCAGTGGCAATGAGCAGTTCTTC
TRBJ2-7	13	TRBD1	-	TRBV29-1	CSVARTGYQEQYF	TGCAGCGTTGCACGGACAGGGTATCAGGAGCAGTACTTC
TRBJ1-2	14	TRBD1	-	TRBV29-1	CSVTPDRGGSGYTF	TGCAGCGTGACGCCAGACAGGGGAGGAAGCGGCTACACCTTC
TRBJ2-5	12	-	-	TRBV7-2	CASSFSRETQYF	TGTGCCAGCAGCTTTTCCCGAGAGACCCAGTACTTC
TRBJ2-7	13	TRBD1	-	TRBV29-1	CSVTGVQTYEQYF	TGCAGCGTAACAGGGGTACAAACCTACGAGCAGTACTTC
TRBJ1-4	11	-	-	TRBV30	CAWKTGEKLFF	TGTGCCTGGAAAACGGGGGAAAAACTGTTTTTT
TRBJ2-3	15	-	few	TRBV29-1	CSVEDPGRHTDTQYF	TGCAGCGTTGAAGATCCGGGAAGACACACAGATACGCAGTATTTT
TRBJ2-3	11	-	-	TRBV12-5	CASSSLDTQYF	TGTGCTAGTTCGTCGTTGGATACGCAGTATTTT
TRBJ1-1	15	-	-	TRBV30	CAWRPSGTPNTEAFF	TGTGCCTGGAGACCCTCCGGGACTCCAAACACTGAAGCTTTCTTT
TRBJ1-2	12	-	-	TRBV28	CASRSETAGHTF	TGTGCCAGCAGATCTGAGACGGCAGGGCACACCTTC
TRBJ2-3	16	TRBD1	once	TRBV30	CAGSGTGRTSTDTQYF	TGTGCCGGCTCCGGGACAGGGCGTACTAGCACAGATACGCAGTATTTT
TRBJ2-5	15	TRBD1	few	TRBV7-2	CASSLTGARGETQYF	TGTGCCAGCAGCTTGACAGGGGCTCGGGGAGAGACCCAGTACTTC
TRBJ2-1	16	-	-	TRBV2	CASSLDRTSSYNEQFF	TGTGCCAGCAGCCTTGACAGGACGAGCTCCTACAATGAGCAGTTCTTC
TRBJ2-5	12	-	once	TRBV7-2	CASSFRVETQYF	TGTGCCAGCAGCTTTAGGGTGGAGACCCAGTACTTC
TRBJ2-7	15	TRBD1	-	TRBV25-1	CASSEQVDRGNEQYF	TGTGCCAGCAGTGAACAGGTGGACAGGGGAAACGAGCAGTACTTC
TRBJ1-1	13	-	-	TRBV27	CASMYAVNTEAFF	TGTGCCAGCATGTATGCGGTGAACACTGAAGCTTTCTTT
TRBJ2-1	14	TRBD2	few	TRBV5-1	CASSSGLAPDEQFF	TGCGCCAGCAGCTCAGGACTAGCGCCAGATGAGCAGTTCTTC
TRBJ2-1	17	TRBD1	-	TRBV29-1	CSVDSGSGTGAYNEQFF	TGCAGCGTTGATTCGGGGTCCGGGACAGGGGCTTACAATGAGCAGTTCTTC
TRBJ1-6	14	TRBD1	-	TRBV5-1	CASSLEGAGSPLHF	TGCGCCAGCAGCTTGGAGGGGGCTGGATCACCCCTCCACTTT
TRBJ2-3	17	TRBD2	few	TRBV2	CASSDPRTSGLRDTQYF	TGTGCCAGCAGTGACCCCAGGACTAGCGGGTTAAGAGATACGCAGTATTTT
TRBJ2-5	14	-	-	TRBV5-6	CASSLSRRQETQYF	TGTGCCAGCAGCTTGTCTAGGCGGCAAGAGACCCAGTACTTC
TRBJ2-7	12	-	-	TRBV30	CAWGRQRYEQYF	TGTGCCTGGGGGCGACAGAGGTACGAGCAGTACTTC
TRBJ1-2	13	TRBD1	-	TRBV29-1	CSAEEGGVYGYTF	TGCAGCGCCGAAGAAGGGGGCGTTTATGGCTACACCTTC
TRBJ1-2	12	-	-	TRBV28	CASYTKGYGYTF	TGTGCCAGCTACACGAAAGGCTATGGCTACACCTTC